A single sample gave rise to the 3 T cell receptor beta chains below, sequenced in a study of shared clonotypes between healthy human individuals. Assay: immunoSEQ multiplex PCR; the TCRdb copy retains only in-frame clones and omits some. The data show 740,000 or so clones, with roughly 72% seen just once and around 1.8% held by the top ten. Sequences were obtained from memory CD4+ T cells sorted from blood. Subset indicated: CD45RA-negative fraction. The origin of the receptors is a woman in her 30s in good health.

The DNA of the CDR3 is TGTGCCAGCTCACCACCAGGCGGGATTGGACCGATAGGGGGAATCGGCTACACCTTC. The encoded protein is CASSPPGGIGPIGGIGYTF. The chain links TRBV18 to TRBJ1-2; TRBD1 might be the D (6 bases). Between the trimmed V and J ends, which lost 0 bases and 8 bases, there was a span of 28 bases. Germline CDR1 and CDR2: KGHSH and LQKENI. CDR3 length equals 19 residues.

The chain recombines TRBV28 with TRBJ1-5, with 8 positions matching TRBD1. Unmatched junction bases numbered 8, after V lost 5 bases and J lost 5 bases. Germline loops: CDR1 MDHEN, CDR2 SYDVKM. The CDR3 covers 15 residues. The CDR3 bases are TGTGCCAGCAGTCCCTGGACAGGGAAAGATCAGCCCCAGCATTTT. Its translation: CASSPWTGKDQPQHF.

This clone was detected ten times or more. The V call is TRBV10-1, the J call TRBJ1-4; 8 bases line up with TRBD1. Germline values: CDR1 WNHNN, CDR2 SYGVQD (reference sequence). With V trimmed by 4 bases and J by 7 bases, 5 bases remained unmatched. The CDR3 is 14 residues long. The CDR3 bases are TGCGCCAGCAGTGCGACAGGGGCCGGTGAAAAACTGTTTTTT. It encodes CASSATGAGEKLFF.